This T cell receptor beta chain came from a study of regulatory T cells in long-lasting Graves disease (dated by TCRdb to the early 2020s). Study-wide context: Antithyroid drugs had been taken for less than 3 months by newly diagnosed Graves' disease patients. The study was registered as a clinical trial and conducted in China. This study used TCR sequencing and RNA sequencing of peripheral blood to compare persistent Graves' disease patients against newly diagnosed Graves' disease patients. TCR sequencing covered approximately 13 persistent and about 20 newly diagnosed Graves' disease patients, around 33 samples in total.

Read against the paper, the sample's time point label means: newly diagnosed GD, antithyroid drugs for less than 3 months. For both TCR sequencing and RNA sequencing, RNA was extracted from PBMCs using TRIzol. Graves' disease was diagnosed according to American Thyroid Association guidelines. The patients came from an endocrinology department in Xi'an, China. Each patient gave around 9 milliliters of peripheral blood, collected in an EDTA anticoagulant tube. Ficoll Paque Plus density gradient separation was used to isolate PBMCs, and no further T cell sorting was done. An Agilent 2100 Bioanalyzer and agarose gel were used to assess RNA quality, and a NanoDrop 2000 was used to measure RNA concentration. Broader findings and caveats from the paper: Sequencing and analysis were restricted to the TCR beta chain. Because the primary lesion, thyroid tissue, could not be accessed, the study looked at peripheral blood alone. Persistent Graves' disease patients showed lower TCR Shannon entropy and fewer highly expanded clones than newly diagnosed patients, suggesting clonal expansion. As a limitation, the authors acknowledged that the small sample size may reduce accuracy. Patients with persistent disease shared more public clonotypes (around 3,000) than newly diagnosed patients did (more than 900).

This clonotype was found many times. Its antigen remains unidentified. No clone much larger than this one lies a single base away; base qualities are absent. Library creation used multiplex PCR. Sequencing took place on an Illumina HiSeq 4000. To build TCR beta libraries, CDR3 regions were amplified by Arm-PCR using iRepertoire HTBI primers. Before sequencing, the PCR products underwent gel purification. The paper's processing steps were these. Across samples, around 62 TRBV and 15 or so TRBJ segments were identified and used for gene usage analysis of CDR3 amino acid clonotypes. Filtered high-quality paired reads were merged into contigs using COPE and FqMerger. BLAST was used to align contigs to IMGT TRBV, TRBD and TRBJ reference genes, and CDR3 was defined according to IMGT. Clonotypes above 0.1% frequency were classified as highly expanded clones. Repertoire diversity was measured by Shannon entropy, and V-J evenness by the Gini coefficient. A clonotype found in more than one individual was treated as public. The raw public reads went through TCRdb reprocessing: fastp at Q25, MiXCR clone calling, in-frame beta chains kept. CDR3 protein duplicates are merged, each entry listing the most common genes and DNA. V and J calls and clone size were set by TCRdb, not the authors. The sample table contains approximately 400,000 distinct CDR3 sequences; only one count was recorded for 12% of them. The biggest ten clones account for approximately 17% of the sample.

The same specimen was also included in a second study, on T cells in Graves' hyperthyroidism and ophthalmopathy. As the second publication notes: Graves' hyperthyroidism was defined as stable when no progression to ophthalmopathy occurred over 18 months of follow-up. Hyperthyroidism patients were newly diagnosed, with disease duration under 2 months, and aged 18 to 65 years. The study excluded patients with uncontrolled infections, other autoimmune diseases, pregnancy or lactation. Diagnoses were established on the basis of clinical symptoms, serum thyroxine and TRAb, thyroid ultrasound, and orbital computed tomography. The TCR CDR3 was subjected to a first round of RT-PCR using the HTBI primer set and the Qiagen OneStep RT-PCR kit. Most expanded thyroid clonotypes (frequency above 0.001) were also found in blood, which suggests that blood repertoires may mirror thyroid immune responses. A model built on a 13 V-J signature distinguished ophthalmopathy from stable hyperthyroidism, reaching 85% to 90% sensitivity and about 81% specificity in cross-validation and 80%/75% in testing. In validation, the model predicted progression to ophthalmopathy a median of 6.5 months before onset, with about 71% sensitivity and 72.22% specificity. TCR V-J signatures able to tell the groups apart were searched for in a discovery cohort of 90 to 100 patients, of whom 43 had Graves' ophthalmopathy and 57 had stable Graves' hyperthyroidism. An independent validation cohort of around 19 hyperthyroidism patients and 15 or so patients who later progressed to ophthalmopathy tested prospective prediction of ophthalmopathy. The 85 to 100 discovery patients were randomly split 7:3 into training and test sets. In addition, the study compared T-cell repertoires in thyroid tissue and in blood from several Graves' hyperthyroidism patients. Once sampling was done, hyperthyroidism patients were given methimazole at a starting dose of 30 mg daily, whereas ophthalmopathy patients were given high-dose intravenous methylprednisolone. Libraries were constructed in a second round of multiplex PCR, after which size selection and purification were performed. Libraries were sequenced paired-end with 100 bp reads on an Illumina HiSeq2000. SOAPnuke was used to process the raw data, removing reads that contained adapters or uncalled bases, had a mean Phred below 15, or lacked an exact match to the constant primer or identifier. COPE v1.2.5 was used to merge high-quality paired reads, and clonotypes were defined as unique nucleotide sequences. MiTCR v1.1 was used to align clonotypes to the IMGT TRBV, TRBD and TRBJ reference segments. The analysis included only V-J combinations with a frequency above 0.0001, which together covered around 99% of the repertoires. The TCS score was defined as the ratio of F50 (clonal expansion) to E x V (chaos), calculated using BLOSUM62-based TCRdist between CDR3 peptides within each V-J. Welch's t-statistics and random forest reduced 514 V-J features to roughly 13, which were used in a naive Bayes classifier (R e1071). No statistical method was used to fix the sample size in advance, and group allocation was not hidden from the investigators. According to the paper, TCR Vbeta CDR3 sequencing was carried out on around 140 peripheral blood samples, which came from 40 to 45 ophthalmopathy, under 85 hyperthyroidism and roughly 17 progressor patients.

Sequenced here: peripheral blood mononuclear cells (PBMCs), sampled at new diagnosis, from a patient treated with antithyroid drugs. This clonotype was obtained from a woman in her late teens or twenties with Graves disease. Donor details come from another sample of the same person, matched by shared clones.

The CDR3 amino acid sequence is: CASSPRPGPYEQYF. The base sequence is TGTGCCAGCAGTCCCCGACCGGGACCTTACGAGCAGTACTTC. The chain joins TRBV28 to TRBJ2-7; the D element could tentatively be TRBD1 or TRBD2, as 5 bases agree for each. The CDR3 goes from the cysteine to the phenylalanine over 14 residues. Left in the record is the CDR3 DNA by itself, 42 bases read in frame from the first base. In the germline V gene, CDR1 corresponds to MDHEN and CDR2 to SYDVKM. V is shortened by 5 bases, J by 4 bases, and the region joining them spans 15 bases.